This is a list of T cell receptor beta chains from one sample in a study of regulatory T cells in long-lasting Graves disease. TCRdb reanalysed the multiplex PCR reads using MiXCR and keeps one entry per CDR3 protein. Found here are 380,000 or so distinct CDR3 sequences, around 15% of them singletons; the top ten hold about 19%. These data also formed part of another study, on T cells in Graves' hyperthyroidism and ophthalmopathy.

The material was peripheral blood mononuclear cells (PBMCs), obtained at new diagnosis, from a patient treated with antithyroid drugs. Every receptor here comes from a woman under 30 with Graves disease. Both conserved end residues are part of each CDR3. D genes are given only for firm matches. Size values are once, few and many counts, or a class for expanded clones, and some rows have none.

TRBD1	NA	TRBJ2-7	TRBV10-3	CATRDRAYEQYF	TGTGCCACCAGGGACAGGGCGTACGAGCAGTACTTC
NA	few	TRBJ1-6	TRBV25-1	CASSEVGGGGRNSPLHF	TGTGCCAGCAGTGAAGTGGGTGGAGGGGGACGGAATTCACCCCTCCACTTT
TRBD2	few	TRBJ2-2	TRBV19	CASRITSGGLRGTGELFF	TGTGCCAGTAGGATCACTAGCGGGGGACTGCGGGGCACCGGGGAGCTGTTTTTT
TRBD1	many	TRBJ1-2	TRBV27	CASSWTGGDYGYTF	TGTGCCAGCAGTTGGACAGGGGGCGACTATGGCTACACCTTC
NA	many	TRBJ2-7	TRBV29-1	CSVEKAVGEQYF	TGCAGCGTTGAAAAAGCGGTCGGGGAGCAGTACTTC
TRBD1	few	TRBJ2-2	TRBV5-1	CASSEGGYTGELFF	TGCGCCAGCAGCGAAGGGGGCTACACCGGGGAGCTGTTTTTT
NA	few	TRBJ2-1	TRBV29-1	CSVVSGEQFF	TGCAGCGTTGTAAGTGGGGAGCAGTTCTTC
TRBD1	NA	TRBJ2-1	TRBV12-3/TRBV12-4	CASSFVDRGLDEQFF	TGTGCCAGCAGTTTTGTGGACAGGGGGCTCGATGAGCAGTTCTTC
TRBD1	many	TRBJ2-3	TRBV6-1	CASSSRQGRTDTQYF	TGTGCCAGCAGCTCGAGACAGGGTCGTACAGATACGCAGTATTTT
NA	many	TRBJ2-3	TRBV12-3/TRBV12-4	CASSLLVALEDTQYF	TGTGCCAGCAGTTTGTTAGTAGCCTTAGAAGATACGCAGTATTTT
NA	many	TRBJ2-7	TRBV6-9	CASSYLGRRGYTYEQYF	TGTGCCAGCAGTTACTTGGGACGGAGGGGCTACACCTACGAGCAGTACTTC
NA	NA	TRBJ1-3	TRBV30	CAWRHSGNTIYF	TGTGCCTGGAGACATTCAGGAAACACCATATATTTT
TRBD1	few	TRBJ1-5	TRBV30	CAWRGQASNQPQHF	TGTGCCTGGAGGGGACAGGCTAGCAATCAGCCCCAGCATTTT
NA	many	TRBJ2-6	TRBV4-1	CASSQTISTGANVLTF	TGTGCCAGCAGCCAAACGATCTCCACTGGGGCCAACGTCCTGACTTTC